The sequence of this T cell receptor (beta chain) was determined in a study of vaccination effects on CD4 cells after COVID-19. Study details: Each culture well received a few million PBMC. These cells were then cultured in IMDM with around 9.6 IU/ml IL-2 and roughly 10 ug/ml peptides.

V was cut by 5 bases and J by 1 base, with 8 bases left in between. The CDR3 contains 13 residues. Germline V lookup: CDR1 LGHDT, CDR2 YNNKEL (reference sequence). Profiled with immunoSEQ multiplex PCR; TCRdb holds only in-frame clones, not every one. The table lists about 37,000 clones, 60% to 75% of them singletons. Remarks on this clone: Its antigen is as yet unknown.

Researchers isolated CD4+ T cells once less than 13 days of culture had elapsed. The healthy vaccine recipients, who had no prior SARS-CoV-2 infection, showed negative nucleocapsid antibodies. On days 3 and 7, fresh IL-2 medium replaced half the medium. The clonotype originates from a human donor who received a COVID-19 vaccine. The chain employs TRBV3-1 (or the pseudogene TRBV3-2) and TRBJ1-2; no definite D call. The sample here was CD4+ T cells from PBMCs cultured without peptide, taken before COVID-19 vaccination. CDR3 loop: CASSVRLNYGYTF. In DNA form, the CDR3 reads TGTGCCAGCAGCGTCAGACTTAACTATGGCTACACCTTC.